Included here is one T cell receptor (beta chain) sequence, with context. The sample belongs to a study of blood T cell repertoires in COVID-19. Study background: From the United States, Italy and Spain came samples of acute and convalescent COVID-19. From T cells, B-cell-depleted T cells, or PBMCs came the material, which was cDNA or gDNA.

Germline values: CDR1 MNHNY, CDR2 SVGAGI (reference sequence). The CDR3 covers 13 residues. V shed 6 bases, J shed 1 base, and the junction held 2 bases outside the gene matches. Under the authors' procedure: Reference gene primer amplification yielded estimated nucleated cell counts. Sequenced by immunoSEQ multiplex PCR; TCRdb stores in-frame clones only, minus some. D and trimming were read from the DNA, whereas the V and J calls and clone size are those reported in that table. Among 26,000 or so clones, 87% were seen once, and the ten largest hold about 17%. The V and J genes are TRBV6-6 and TRBJ1-1, with TRBD1 matching 7 bases. Material: peripheral blood. This clonotype was sampled from a human donor in a cohort sampled during active COVID-19. Written as DNA, the CDR3 is TGTGCCAGCAGCCGGGACAGGAACACTGAAGCTTTCTTT. Translating gives CASSRDRNTEAFF.